This entry concerns a single TCR beta chain. Its specificity is unknown. PCR amplification relied on 60 Vbeta primers (plus 13 Jbeta primers). Sequenced by immunoSEQ multiplex PCR; TCRdb stores in-frame clones only, minus some. The repertoire consists of approximately 140,000 clones, with about 84% occurring once and the leading ten covering 6.2%. V shed 0 bases, J shed 9 bases, and the junction held 8 bases outside the gene matches. The CDR3 has 16 amino acids. The germline gives CDR1 ENHRY, CDR2 SYGVKD. The data belong to a study of cytomegalovirus exposure and HLA in healthy donors. Study-level findings and limits: Most observed TCR sequences were rare, whereas some public TCRs were detected in many donors. Some TCR beta chains (roughly 150 of them) were listed as cytomegalovirus-associated.

Sequencing was carried out using PBMCs. The receptor was isolated from a middle-aged woman in good health and CMV-seropositive. The rearrangement uses TRBV10-3 and TRBJ2-5; TRBD2 matches 12 bases. CDR3 bases: TGTGCCATCAGTGAGTCGTCTAGCGGGAGGGGAGGACCCCAGTACTTC. It is translated as CAISESSSGRGGPQYF.